The 5 T cell receptor beta chains listed next were all sequenced from one sample in a study of cytomegalovirus exposure and HLA in healthy donors (dated by TCRdb to the late 2010s). Library method: the immunoSEQ multiplex PCR assay. For the multiplex PCR, a mixture combining 60 forward primers for TCR Vbeta segments and 13 reverse primers for TCR Jbeta segments was used. TCRdb provides this immuneACCESS table in a form limited to in-frame rearrangements. Some clones are lacking; in checked studies, under half of them reflect an unresolved V gene, and why the rest are absent is not known. In this sample the table shows 150,000 to 200,000 clones, 70% to 80% of which occur a single time. The biggest ten clones account for 0.6% to 0.9% of the sample. Specimen: PBMCs. Receptors were obtained from a female donor in good health and CMV-seronegative.

The chain carries TRBV28 and TRBJ1-4, with TRBD1 identical over 8 bases. The CDR3 consists of 14 residues. V lost 1 base to trimming and J lost 7 bases; unmatched junction nucleotides: 2. Germline CDR1 is MDHEN and CDR2 is SYDVKM. For the CDR3, the DNA is TGTGCCAGCAGTTTATCAGGGGGCGGTGAAAAACTGTTTTTT. Its translation: CASSLSGGGEKLFF.

The chain employs TRBV27 and TRBJ1-2, with D possibly being TRBD1 (6 bases). CDR1 and CDR2 from the germline V gene are MNHEY and SMNVEV (reference sequence). V gave up 4 bases and J gave up 0 bases, with 15 bases separating them. The CDR3 has 16 amino acids. CDR3 DNA sequence: TGTGCCAGCAGTTCCGACAGGTTCCATGCTAACTATGGCTACACCTTC. As protein: CASSSDRFHANYGYTF.

V gene TRBV6-5 combines with J gene TRBJ2-1; 9 nucleotides line up with TRBD1. Trimming took 6 bases from V and 6 from J; bases not matched to a gene: 6. Germline V gene data show CDR1 as MNHEY and CDR2 as SVGAGI. The CDR3 spans 14 residues. The CDR3 bases are TGTGCCAGCAGCCGACCGGACAGGGGCAATGAGCAGTTCTTC. Translated, it gives CASSRPDRGNEQFF.

The rearrangement joins TRBV7-6 to TRBJ1-3; TRBD1 is a possible D gene (5 bases). The CDR3 is made up of 16 amino acids. The germline V gene encodes CDR1 SGHVS and CDR2 FNYEAQ. The V end was cut by 5 bases, the J end by 4 bases, with 18 bases between. The CDR3 region has the DNA TGTGCCAGCAGCCTAAACGCAGGGCTGGGCGGAAACACCATATATTTT. Protein: CASSLNAGLGGNTIYF.

This clone occurred a few times. The chain employs TRBV21-1 and TRBJ1-2; TRBD1 is taken as the D call from the table, unchecked against the DNA. TRBV21-1 is termed a pseudogene. The CDR3 runs 18 residues. In nucleotides, the CDR3 is TGTGCCAGCAGCAAAGGAAACAGGGGACAGAGAAGGCCCTATGGCTACACCTTC. Protein sequence: CASSKGNRGQRRPYGYTF.